The 19 T cell receptor beta chains below were found in one sample sequenced in a study of shared clonotypes between healthy human individuals (dated by TCRdb to between 2020 and 2021). The library was prepared using the immunoSEQ multiplex PCR assay. TCRdb retrieved this table from immuneACCESS and kept in-frame rearrangements only. Not all clones are present; in checked studies, unresolved V genes account for under half, and no reason is known for the remainder. The sample yields some 2,000,000 clones; nearly 97% were counted once. Roughly 0.13% of the sample is taken by the ten largest. The sequencing input was naive CD4+ T cells sorted from blood. According to the study, the label for this sample's cell subset or site signals: CD45RA+ positively selected. These receptors were taken from a man younger than 35 in good health.

The CDR3 coding sequence is TGTGCCAGTAGTCCGGGACAGGGTAAGGGGCTAACAATATTCTCCTACGAGCAGTACTTC. It translates to CASSPGQGKGLTIFSYEQYF. This chain joins TRBV19 and TRBJ2-7; 9 bases align to TRBD1. Germline V gene sequence: CDR1 LNHDA, CDR2 SQIVND (reference sequence). The CDR3 is 20 residues long. After removal of 5 bases from V and 0 bases from J, the junction contained 20 bases not matched to a gene.

This clone was detected only once. This chain connects TRBV28 to TRBJ2-1; 10 bases fit TRBD1. Losses at the gene ends were 9 bases for V and 6 bases for J; bases not matched to a gene: 11. The length of the CDR3 is 15 residues. Per the germline V gene, CDR1 is MDHEN and CDR2 is SYDVKM. CDR3 bases: TGTGCCAGTAACTCAGGGACAGGGGCGTTCAATGAGCAGTTCTTC. Its translation: CASNSGTGAFNEQFF.

The chain uses TRBV5-1 and TRBJ1-3; D is possibly TRBD1 (5 bases). The CDR3 spans 14 residues. Germline CDR1 and CDR2: SGHRS and YFSETQ. V was pared by 4 bases and J by 6 bases, with 14 bases between. CDR3 residues: CASSVTGLENTIYF. CDR3 DNA: TGCGCCAGCAGCGTCACAGGACTGGAAAACACCATATATTTT.

V gene TRBV7-2 combines with J gene TRBJ1-2; 7 positions agree with TRBD1. With V trimmed by 5 bases and J by 7 bases, 4 bases remained unmatched. The germline gives CDR1 SGHTA, CDR2 FQGNSA. The CDR3 consists of 12 residues. CDR3 loop: CASSEQGIGYTF. The CDR3 DNA reads as TGTGCCAGCAGCGAACAGGGGATTGGCTACACCTTC.

The J gene is TRBJ1-3, the V gene TRBV18; no clear D gene. V lost 3 bases to trimming and J lost 4 bases, with 7 bases between them. CDR1 and CDR2 from the germline V gene are KGHSH and LQKENI. The CDR3 has 13 residues. CDR3 bases: TGTGCCAGCTCACCCGTTGACGGAAACACCATATATTTT. It translates to CASSPVDGNTIYF.

This chain joins TRBV6-1 and TRBJ2-7; D perhaps matches TRBD2 (5 bases). Germline V gene sequence: CDR1 MNHNS, CDR2 SASEGT. The CDR3 is 14 residues long. V was pared by 0 bases and J by 6 bases, with 12 bases between. CDR3 DNA sequence: TGTGCCAGCAGTGAAGCGAGGAGACTAAGCGAGCAGTACTTC. As protein: CASSEARRLSEQYF.

The count of this clone is one. The CDR3 spells CASSHGGTGINEQFF. The CDR3 nucleotides are TGTGCCAGCAGCCACGGCGGGACAGGGATAAATGAGCAGTTCTTC. J is TRBJ2-1 and V is TRBV7-6, with TRBD1 matching over 9 bases. Germline values: CDR1 SGHVS, CDR2 FNYEAQ. After removal of 5 bases from V and 7 bases from J, the junction contained 9 bases not matched to a gene. This CDR3 has 15 amino acids.

The chain uses TRBV19 and TRBJ2-3, with 8 bases identical to TRBD2. Per germline, CDR1 LNHDA and CDR2 SQIVND (reference sequence). This CDR3 contains 15 residues. The ends lost 1 base at V and 9 bases at J; junction bases unmatched: 9. In DNA form, the CDR3 reads TGTGCCAGTAGTATAGTTAGCGGGATGACAAGAACGCAGTATTTT. Its protein is CASSIVSGMTRTQYF.

This clone was seen once. The same CDR3 is also encoded by other DNA sequences in this sample. This chain uses TRBV10-3 with TRBJ1-5; D gene unclear. This CDR3 region has 12 residues. Looked up from germline, CDR1 is ENHRY and CDR2 is SYGVKD. V dropped 3 bases and J dropped 3 bases, with 3 bases sitting between them. CDR3 coding DNA: TGTGCCATCAGTGAACTCAATCAGCCCCAGCATTTT. This codes for CAISELNQPQHF.

The chain links TRBV5-6 to TRBJ1-2, with a tentative D call TRBD1 (6 bases). The CDR3 runs to 12 residues. Trimming took off 5 bases at V and 7 bases at J, with 12 bases between the two ends. Germline V gene lookup returns CDR1 SGHDT and CDR2 YYEEEE. CDR3 protein: CASRFQGFGYTF. DNA for the CDR3: TGTGCCAGCAGATTTCAGGGGTTTGGCTACACCTTC.

The chain is built from TRBV30 and TRBJ1-4; no definite D call. V shed 3 bases and J shed 8 bases, with 19 bases lying between them. This CDR3 has 15 residues. The germline gives CDR1 GTSNPN, CDR2 SVGIG (reference sequence). The CDR3 coding sequence is TGTGCCTGGAGGCCTAGAACACTAATTAACGAAAAACTGTTTTTT. This encodes CAWRPRTLINEKLFF.

This sequence joins TRBV27 and TRBJ1-2, with 8 bases matching TRBD1. The CDR3 is 14 residues long. Trimming took 8 bases from V and 2 from J; bases not matched to a gene: 7. Germline V lookup: CDR1 MNHEY, CDR2 SMNVEV (reference sequence). CDR3 DNA: TGTGCCAGCGGATGGACAGGGACAAACTATGGCTACACCTTC. Protein product: CASGWTGTNYGYTF.

This clone has a single count. The rearrangement uses TRBV30 and TRBJ1-5; no reliable D call. Trimming stripped 2 bases from V and 2 bases from J, with 7 bases between. Germline CDR1 GTSNPN, CDR2 SVGIG (reference sequence). The CDR3 consists of 13 residues. CDR3 bases: TGTGCCTGGAGTACGGCAGGCAATCAGCCCCAGCATTTT. Amino acids: CAWSTAGNQPQHF.

The rearrangement joins TRBV2 to TRBJ1-5, with D perhaps matching TRBD1 (6 bases). V lost 6 bases to trimming and J lost 6 bases, with 15 bases between them. The CDR3 has 14 amino acids. The germline gives CDR1 SNHLY, CDR2 FYNNEI. The CDR3 sequence: CASRKQGKGQPQHF. The CDR3 DNA follows: TGTGCCAGCAGGAAACAGGGTAAGGGTCAGCCCCAGCATTTT.

The rearrangement uses TRBV6-1 and TRBJ2-3; TRBD1 or TRBD2 may be the D gene (5 bases each). Looked up from germline, CDR1 is MNHNS and CDR2 is SASEGT. The CDR3 covers 16 residues. The V end lost 4 bases, the J end lost 0 bases, and 14 bases lay between the germline ends. The CDR3 nucleotides are TGTGCCAGCAGTGGGGGTCGGGGCCCTAGCACAGATACGCAGTATTTT. Amino acids: CASSGGRGPSTDTQYF.

The V gene is TRBV18, the J gene TRBJ2-4; D is unresolved. V lost 3 bases and J 0 bases, leaving 15 bases between the germline ends. Germline assignment: CDR1 KGHSH and CDR2 LQKENI. The CDR3 has 17 residues. CDR3: CASSPPVRSLAKNIQYF. CDR3 sequence (DNA): TGTGCCAGCTCACCGCCAGTAAGGTCACTAGCCAAAAACATTCAGTACTTC.

CDR3 loop: CASSRHREKLFF. The CDR3 nucleotides are TGTGCCAGCAGTCGACACAGGGAAAAACTGTTTTTT. The V gene is TRBV14, the J gene TRBJ1-4; possibly TRBD1 for D (5 bases). The length of the CDR3 is 12 residues. Trimming left V 6 bases short and J 8 bases short, with 10 bases between. Germline CDR1 and CDR2: SGHDN and FVKESK.

In its sample, this clone was seen once. This rearrangement joins TRBV2 to TRBJ2-4; 11 bases map to TRBD1. This CDR3 is built from 20 residues. V dropped 6 bases and J dropped 0; count of bases not matched to a gene: 16. CDR1 and CDR2 from the germline V gene are SNHLY and FYNNEI. CDR3 protein: CASREGTGGSPSLAKNIQYF. The CDR3 nucleotides are TGTGCCAGCAGGGAGGGGACAGGGGGATCCCCATCCCTAGCCAAAAACATTCAGTACTTC.

A note on this clone: Within the sample, other DNA sequences also encode this same CDR3. J is TRBJ2-2 and V is TRBV10-3; D possibly corresponds to TRBD2 (6 bases). V was cut by 5 bases and J by 1 base, with 11 bases left in between. The CDR3 contains 15 residues. Looked up from germline, CDR1 is ENHRY and CDR2 is SYGVKD. CDR3 region: CAISNSGRNTGELFF. Written as DNA, the CDR3 is TGTGCCATCAGTAATAGCGGTCGGAACACCGGGGAGCTGTTTTTT.